A single TCR beta chain is shown here with its context. The data stem from a study of blood T cell repertoires in COVID-19. Study-level background: Whether acute or convalescent, the COVID-19 samples came from the United States, Italy and Spain. The analysed material was cDNA or gDNA that came from T cells, B-cell-depleted T cells, or PBMCs.

V was pared by 2 bases and J by 3 bases, with 8 bases between. Germline lookup yields CDR1 SGHDT and CDR2 YYEEEE. This CDR3 has 13 residues. Per the study methods: Reference gene primer amplification yielded estimated nucleated cell counts. Assay used: immunoSEQ multiplex PCR; TCRdb lists only in-frame clones, some missing. The V and J calls and the clone size are those of that table, but D and trimming were determined from the DNA. Here the sample spans 100,000 to 140,000 clones, approximately 89% being singletons. This chain uses TRBV5-6 with TRBJ1-1; D unclear. This TCR came from a man aged 50 to 60 with active or convalescent COVID-19. Material for sequencing was peripheral blood. The CDR3 loop is CASSLGGHTEAFF. For the CDR3, the DNA is TGTGCCAGCAGCTTAGGCGGTCACACTGAAGCTTTCTTT. Combining the CDR3 with reference TRBV5-6 and TRBJ1-1 gives the whole variable domain DAGVTQSPTHLIKTRGQQVTLRCSPKSGHDTVSWYQQALGQGPQFIFQYYEEEERQRGNFPDRFSGHQFPNYSSELNVNALLLGDSALYLCASSLGGHTEAFFGQGTRLTVV.